The rows below give T cell receptor beta chains drawn from one sample of a study of spatial heterogeneity in lung cancer. TCRdb called the 5' RACE reads again in MiXCR, with one record for every CDR3 protein. The sample yields some 80,000 distinct CDR3 sequences, about 8% seen once. Here the sequenced sample was PBMCs, taken at surgery. The receptor set was obtained from a male donor with early-stage non-small cell lung cancer. CDR3s include the opening cysteine and the closing phenylalanine or tryptophan. The D gene is left open where the match is weak. A row's size may be missing; if present it is once, few, many or a size class.

clone_size,v_call,j_call,d_call,cdr3_nt,cdr3_aa
many,TRBV5-1,TRBJ2-7,TRBD1,TGCGCCAGCAGCGACGACAGGGTGGACGAGCAGTACTTC,CASSDDRVDEQYF
many,TRBV6-5,TRBJ1-5,NA,TGTGCCAGCAGTTACAGGGGAGAGAGCAATCAGCCCCAGCATTTT,CASSYRGESNQPQHF
NA,TRBV7-3,TRBJ2-7,NA,TGTGCCAGCAGGGGACCCGGGAACTACGAGCAGTACTTC,CASRGPGNYEQYF
few,TRBV5-1,TRBJ2-5,NA,TGCGCCAGCAGACCACTGACTAGTCAAGAGACCCAGTACTTC,CASRPLTSQETQYF
NA,TRBV2,TRBJ2-3,NA,TGTGCCAGCAGTGTATCTGGGGCAGATACGCAGTATTTT,CASSVSGADTQYF
many,TRBV5-6,TRBJ1-5,NA,TGTGCCAGCAGCTTGGTGGATCAGCCCCAGCATTTT,CASSLVDQPQHF
many,TRBV11-2,TRBJ2-3,TRBD1,TGTGCCAGCAGCTTACTCGGACAGGCAGGCACAGATACGCAGTATTTT,CASSLLGQAGTDTQYF
NA,TRBV30,TRBJ2-7,NA,TGTGCCTGGAGTGTAAGCGCAGGCGTCTCCTACGAGCAGTACTTC,CAWSVSAGVSYEQYF
NA,TRBV6-4,TRBJ2-1,TRBD2,TGTGCCAAGGGACTAGCGGGGGGCTCCTACAATGAGCAGTTCTTC,CAKGLAGGSYNEQFF
many,TRBV7-2,TRBJ2-6,NA,TGTGCCAGCAGCTTAACCAGCTCTGGGGCCAACGTCCTGACTTTC,CASSLTSSGANVLTF
many,TRBV6-2/TRBV6-3,TRBJ1-5,NA,TGTGCCAGCAGCCACGGGACGGCCCAGCATTTT,CASSHGTAQHF
many,TRBV2,TRBJ1-2,NA,TGTGCCAGCAGTGAATACGACACCCTTAACTATGGCTACACCTTC,CASSEYDTLNYGYTF
few,TRBV7-9,TRBJ1-1,NA,TGTGCCAGCAGCTTAGTTCAGGGGCGGGTTGCTGAAGCTTTCTTT,CASSLVQGRVAEAFF